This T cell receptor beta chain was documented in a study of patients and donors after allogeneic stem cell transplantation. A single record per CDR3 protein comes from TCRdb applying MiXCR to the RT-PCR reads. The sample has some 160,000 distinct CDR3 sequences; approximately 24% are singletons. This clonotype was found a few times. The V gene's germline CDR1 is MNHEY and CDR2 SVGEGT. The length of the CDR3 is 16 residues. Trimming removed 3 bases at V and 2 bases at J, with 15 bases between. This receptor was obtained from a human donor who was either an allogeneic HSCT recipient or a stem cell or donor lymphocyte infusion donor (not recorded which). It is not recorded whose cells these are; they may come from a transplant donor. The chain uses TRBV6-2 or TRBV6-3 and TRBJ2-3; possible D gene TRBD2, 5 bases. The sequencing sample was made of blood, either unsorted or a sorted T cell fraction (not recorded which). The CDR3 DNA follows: TGTGCCAGCAGTTATGTTCCGGGCGGGCCCACAGATACGCAGTATTTT. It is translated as CASSYVPGGPTDTQYF.